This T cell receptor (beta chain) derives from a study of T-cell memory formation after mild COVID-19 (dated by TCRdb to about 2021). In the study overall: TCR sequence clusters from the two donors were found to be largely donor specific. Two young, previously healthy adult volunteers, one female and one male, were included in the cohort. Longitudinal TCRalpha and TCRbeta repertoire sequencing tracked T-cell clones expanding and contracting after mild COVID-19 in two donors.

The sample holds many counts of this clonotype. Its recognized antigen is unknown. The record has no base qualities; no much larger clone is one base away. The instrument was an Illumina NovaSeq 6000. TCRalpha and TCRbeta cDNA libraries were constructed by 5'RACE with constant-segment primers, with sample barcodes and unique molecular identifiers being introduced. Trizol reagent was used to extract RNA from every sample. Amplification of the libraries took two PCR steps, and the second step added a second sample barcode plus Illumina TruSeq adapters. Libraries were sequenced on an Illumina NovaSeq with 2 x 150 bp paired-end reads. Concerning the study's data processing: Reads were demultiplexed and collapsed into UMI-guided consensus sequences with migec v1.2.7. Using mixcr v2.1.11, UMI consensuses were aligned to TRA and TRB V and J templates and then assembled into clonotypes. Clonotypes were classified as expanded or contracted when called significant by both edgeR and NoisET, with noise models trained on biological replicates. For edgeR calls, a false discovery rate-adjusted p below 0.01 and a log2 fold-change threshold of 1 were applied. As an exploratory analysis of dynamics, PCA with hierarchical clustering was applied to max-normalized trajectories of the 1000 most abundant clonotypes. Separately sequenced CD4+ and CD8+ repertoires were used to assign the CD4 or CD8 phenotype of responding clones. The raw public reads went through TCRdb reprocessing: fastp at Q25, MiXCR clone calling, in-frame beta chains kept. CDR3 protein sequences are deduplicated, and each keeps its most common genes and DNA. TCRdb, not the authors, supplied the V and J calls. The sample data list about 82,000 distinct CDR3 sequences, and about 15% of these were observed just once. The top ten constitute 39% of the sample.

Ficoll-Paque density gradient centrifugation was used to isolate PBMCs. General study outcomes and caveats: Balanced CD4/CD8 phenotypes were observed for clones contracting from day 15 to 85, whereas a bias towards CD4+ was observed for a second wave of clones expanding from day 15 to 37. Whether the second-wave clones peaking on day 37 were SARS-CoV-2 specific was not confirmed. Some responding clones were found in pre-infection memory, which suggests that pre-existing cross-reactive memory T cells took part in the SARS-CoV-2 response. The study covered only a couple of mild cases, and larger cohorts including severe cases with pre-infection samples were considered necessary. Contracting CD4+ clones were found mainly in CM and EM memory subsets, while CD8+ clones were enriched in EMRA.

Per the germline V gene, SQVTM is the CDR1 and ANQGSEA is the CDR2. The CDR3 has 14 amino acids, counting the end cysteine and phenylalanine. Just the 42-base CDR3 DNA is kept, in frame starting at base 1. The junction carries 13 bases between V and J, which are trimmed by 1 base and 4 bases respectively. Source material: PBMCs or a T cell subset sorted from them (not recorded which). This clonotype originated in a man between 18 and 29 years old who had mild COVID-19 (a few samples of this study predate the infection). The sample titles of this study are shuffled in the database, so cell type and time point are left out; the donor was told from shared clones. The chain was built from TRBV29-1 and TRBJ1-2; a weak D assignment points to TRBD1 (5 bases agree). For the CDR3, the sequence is CSVEVPRVSYGYTF. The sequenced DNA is TGCAGCGTTGAAGTTCCCAGGGTTAGCTATGGCTACACCTTC. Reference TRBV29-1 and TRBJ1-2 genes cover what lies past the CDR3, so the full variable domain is SAVISQKPSRDICQRGTSLTIQCQVDSQVTMMFWYRQQPGQSLTLIATANQGSEATYESGFVIDKFPISRPNLTFSTLTVSNMSPEDSSIYLCSVEVPRVSYGYTFGSGTRLTVV.